The 30 T cell receptor beta chains reported below all come from one sample, sequenced in a study of blood T cells in healthy people across ages (dated by TCRdb to the mid-2010s). Libraries came from 5' RACE. The sequencing machine was an Illumina HiSeq 2500. A second PCR of roughly 6 to 12 cycles was run with a J-beta primer mix and a sample-barcoded 5' primer. The public reads were reanalyzed by TCRdb: fastp trimming at Q25, MiXCR alignment, in-frame beta chains only. Rows are combined by CDR3 protein, so each entry shows the most common genes and DNA. The sample table lists over 700,000 distinct CDR3 sequences, 50% to 65% of them with a count of one. The ten largest clonotypes hold 40% to 50% of the sample. The sample was blood. The origin of the receptors is a man older than 75 in good health.

The V gene is TRBV12-3 or TRBV12-4, the J gene TRBJ1-2; D gene uncertain. Deletions cut 1 base from V and 4 bases from J, with 10 bases between. CDR3 length: 14 residues. CDR3 nucleotide sequence: TGTGCCAGCAGTTTAGTCGGTAGCAGCTATGGCTACACCTTC. Encoded protein: CASSLVGSSYGYTF.

Only a few counts were recorded for this clonotype. This chain joins TRBV6-5 and TRBJ1-2; possible D gene TRBD1, 6 bases. The CDR3 length is 13 residues. V gave up 2 bases and J gave up 7 bases, with 11 bases separating them. Germline V gives CDR1 MNHEY, CDR2 SVGAGI. The CDR3: CASSYTGQVGYTF. The CDR3 nucleotides are TGTGCCAGCAGTTACACAGGGCAGGTTGGCTACACCTTC.

This sequence joins TRBV5-1 and TRBJ1-2; D is perhaps TRBD1 (5 bases). CDR1 and CDR2 from the germline V gene are SGHRS and YFSETQ. Trimming cost V 5 bases and J 8 bases, with 16 bases left between them. The CDR3 has 13 amino acids. The CDR3 sequence: CASSDRSNGGYTF. The CDR3 DNA follows: TGCGCCAGCAGTGACAGAAGTAACGGGGGCTACACCTTC.

The chain uses TRBV6-6 and TRBJ2-7, with D perhaps being TRBD1 or TRBD2 (5 bases each). Trimming removed 10 bases at V and 0 bases at J, with 19 bases between. Germline CDR1 reads MNHNY; CDR2 reads SVGAGI (reference sequence). The CDR3 covers 15 residues. For the CDR3, the DNA is TGTGCCACCCTGGGGACCGATTTTCCCTCCTACGAGCAGTACTTC. Amino acid sequence: CATLGTDFPSYEQYF.

This clonotype was counted between two and nine times. The chain carries TRBV25-1 and TRBJ2-1, with D perhaps matching TRBD1 (6 bases). V was shortened by 0 bases and J by 2 bases, with 11 bases between the two germline ends. Germline V gene data show CDR1 as MGHDK and CDR2 as SYGVNS. This CDR3 has 16 amino acids. CDR3 region: CASSEYIGGPYNEQFF. The CDR3, as DNA: TGTGCCAGCAGTGAATATATAGGGGGTCCCTACAATGAGCAGTTCTTC.

V usage is TRBV6-6 and J usage is TRBJ2-3; weak D call: TRBD1 (6 bases). This CDR3 region has 15 residues. Between the trimmed V and J ends, which lost 2 bases and 2 bases, there was a span of 11 bases. Germline values: CDR1 MNHNY, CDR2 SVGAGI (reference sequence). CDR3 region: CASSYPGHPTDTQYF. In nucleotides, the CDR3 is TGTGCCAGCAGTTACCCGGGACACCCCACAGATACGCAGTATTTT.

The chain uses TRBV9 and TRBJ2-1, with D perhaps TRBD2 (7 bases). CDR3 length equals 13 residues. The germline gives CDR1 SGDLS, CDR2 YYNGEE. V lost 7 bases, J lost 2 bases, and 10 bases lay in between. The CDR3 coding sequence is TGTGCCAGCTGGGGGGGCCCCTACAATGAGCAGTTCTTC. Its translation: CASWGGPYNEQFF. Full variable domain (remainder filled in from reference TRBV9 and TRBJ2-1): DSGVTQTPKHLITATGQRVTLRCSPRSGDLSVYWYQQSLDQGLQFLIQYYNGEERAKGNILERFSAQQFPDLHSELNLSSLELGDSALYFCASWGGPYNEQFFGPGTRLTVL.

The chain uses TRBV20-1 and TRBJ2-7, with D perhaps given as TRBD1 or TRBD2 (7 bases each). CDR1 is DFQATT, CDR2 SNEGSKA, per germline (reference sequence). V lost 6 bases and J 0 bases, leaving 18 bases between the germline ends. The CDR3 sequence is 15 residues long. The CDR3 DNA is TGCAGTGCCCCCAGGGGGGGACTGAGCTCCTACGAGCAGTACTTC. It encodes CSAPRGGLSSYEQYF.

The chain has TRBV7-2 and TRBJ2-5, with D possibly being TRBD1 or TRBD2 (5 bases each). The J call may be mistaken, given a closer DNA end match to TRBJ2-7. Germline V CDR1 and CDR2: SGHTA, FQGNSA. The CDR3 runs 15 residues. In nucleotides, the CDR3 is TGTGCCAGCAGCTTAGCGGGGGACCCGCGCTACGAGCAGTACTTC. Protein product: CASSLAGDPRYEQYF.

The gene calls are TRBV10-2 and TRBJ2-5; D might be TRBD1 (6 bases). Trimming removed 7 bases from V and 7 bases from J, with 16 bases in between. Per the germline V gene, CDR1 is WSHSY and CDR2 is SAAADI. The CDR3 spans 13 residues. This chain's CDR3 is CASTTGWDSTQYF. The CDR3 DNA follows: TGCGCCAGCACCACAGGGTGGGATTCGACCCAGTACTTC.

The chain is built from TRBV6-1 and TRBJ2-6; D may correspond to TRBD1 or TRBD2 (6 bases each). The CDR3 totals 11 residues. V lost 3 bases to trimming and J lost 16 bases, with 10 bases between them. CDR1 and CDR2 (germline): MNHNS, SASEGT. The CDR3 spells CASSDWRGLTF. The CDR3 DNA reads TGTGCCAGCAGTGATTGGAGGGGGCTGACTTTC.

The chain combines TRBV6-6 with TRBJ2-2; possible D gene TRBD1, 6 bases. Per germline, CDR1 MNHNY and CDR2 SVGAGI (reference sequence). The V end lost 5 bases, the J end lost 1 base, and 8 bases lay between the germline ends. This CDR3 region has 14 residues. The CDR3 spells CASSADRNTGELFF. CDR3 coding DNA: TGTGCCAGCAGTGCGGACAGGAACACCGGGGAGCTGTTTTTT.

J is TRBJ2-7 and V is TRBV20-1; D gene uncertain. This CDR3 spans 11 amino acids. V lost 3 bases to trimming and J lost 3 bases, with 6 bases between them. The V gene's germline CDR1 is DFQATT and CDR2 SNEGSKA (reference sequence). CDR3 nucleotide sequence: TGCAGTGCTAGCATGGGCTACGAGCAGTACTTC. Its protein product is CSASMGYEQYF.

The sample holds one count of this clonotype. Written as DNA, the CDR3 is TGTGCTAGTGGTTTGGTAGTGGCTAGCGGGAGGCAAATCGCCTTCAATGAGCAGTTCTTC. Encoded protein: CASGLVVASGRQIAFNEQFF. The V call is TRBV12-5, the J call TRBJ2-1; TRBD2 matches at 11 bases. Looked up from germline, CDR1 is LGHNT and CDR2 is FRNRAP. The CDR3 loop spans 20 amino acids. With V trimmed by 0 bases and J by 6 bases, 16 bases remained unmatched.

The chain couples TRBV7-3 to TRBJ2-7; D remains ambiguous. Germline CDR1 reads SGHTA; CDR2 reads FQGTGA. CDR3 length: 15 amino acids. Trimming removed 2 bases from V and 3 bases from J, with 14 bases in between. The CDR3 DNA reads as TGTGCCAGCAGCTTACGAGCCAGTGAAATCTACGAGCAGTACTTC. As protein: CASSLRASEIYEQYF. The complete variable domain, with remaining parts taken from reference TRBV7-3 and TRBJ2-7, reads GAGVSQTPSNKVTEKGKYVELRCDPISGHTALYWYRQSLGQGPEFLIYFQGTGAADDSGLPNDRFFAVRPEGSVSTLKIQRTERGDSAVYLCASSLRASEIYEQYFGPGTRLTVT.

The chain uses TRBV11-2 and TRBJ2-1; 9 nucleotides match TRBD2. This CDR3 has 15 residues. Germline CDR1 reads SGHAT; CDR2 reads FQNNGV. V was clipped by 3 bases and J by 7 bases; unmatched bases: 7. The CDR3 DNA is TGTGCCAGCAGCTTGGTTAGCGGGAGAGGGAATGAGCAGTTCTTC. It is translated as CASSLVSGRGNEQFF.

The rearrangement joins TRBV6-5 to TRBJ2-1, with 7 positions matching TRBD2. The junction had 11 bases not matched to a gene; V was cut back by 8 bases and J by 7 bases. Germline assignment: CDR1 MNHEY and CDR2 SVGAGI. This CDR3 has 14 amino acids. This CDR3 is CASWGGGRGNEQFF. The CDR3 DNA reads as TGTGCCAGCTGGGGGGGAGGGAGAGGGAATGAGCAGTTCTTC.

The chain is built from TRBV7-2 and TRBJ2-3; 7 bases fit TRBD2. This CDR3 has 16 amino acids. The germline CDR1 and CDR2 sequences are SGHTA and FQGNSA. Trimming cost V 5 bases and J 14 bases; bases outside gene matches: 22. The CDR3 here is CASSQRLAARHRDAYF. The CDR3, as DNA: TGTGCCAGCAGCCAGCGGCTAGCGGCTAGGCACAGAGACGCGTATTTT.

V usage is TRBV5-1 and J usage is TRBJ2-7; TRBD1 matches at 7 bases. Germline trimming cut 2 bases from V and 2 bases from J; bases unmatched to any gene: 1. Germline loops: CDR1 SGHRS, CDR2 YFSETQ. The CDR3 has 13 residues. The CDR3 DNA is TGCGCCAGCAGCTTCGGGACAGCCTACGAGCAGTACTTC. As protein: CASSFGTAYEQYF.

Concerning this clonotype itself: A read error may account for a junction end that differs from germline. The rearrangement links TRBV24-1 to TRBJ2-1, with 13 positions matching TRBD2. The CDR3 spans 16 residues. Looked up from germline, CDR1 is KGHDR and CDR2 is SFDVKD. The CDR3 is CAASELGLAGRNEQFF. DNA for the CDR3: TGCGCCGCCAGTGAATTGGGACTAGCGGGAAGGAATGAGCAGTTCTTC.

The V call is TRBV6-5, the J call TRBJ2-5, with D possibly being TRBD1 or TRBD2 (5 bases each). V shed 2 bases and J shed 5 bases, with 12 bases lying between them. Germline V CDR1 and CDR2: MNHEY, SVGAGI. This CDR3 region has 14 residues. The CDR3 loop reads CASSYGTHGETQYF. As DNA, the CDR3 is TGTGCCAGCAGTTACGGGACCCACGGGGAGACCCAGTACTTC.

This clonotype appeared a few times. CDR3 sequence: CASTVLVVADTQYF. The CDR3, as DNA: TGTGCCAGCACCGTGTTAGTGGTAGCAGATACGCAGTATTTT. This chain connects TRBV12-3 or TRBV12-4 to TRBJ2-3; D call uncertain. This CDR3 contains 14 residues. V shed 7 bases and J shed 4 bases, with 15 bases lying between them.

The chain uses TRBV4-1 and TRBJ1-4; D not resolved. V was cut by 0 bases and J by 7 bases, with 12 bases left in between. CDR3 length equals 15 residues. Germline CDR1 MGHRA, CDR2 YSYEKL. This chain's CDR3 is CASSQDPGLGEKLFF. The DNA of the CDR3 is TGCGCCAGCAGCCAAGATCCGGGCCTAGGTGAAAAACTGTTTTTT.

This chain joins TRBV29-1 and TRBJ1-3; no definite D call. This CDR3 is 13 amino acids long. V gave up 6 bases and J gave up 8 bases, with 17 bases separating them. Germline CDR1 reads SQVTM; CDR2 reads ANQGSEA. The CDR3 is CSVWTTIYDTIYF. In nucleotides, the CDR3 is TGCAGCGTCTGGACGACCATCTATGACACCATATATTTT.

The rearrangement links TRBV6-6 to TRBJ2-1, with a weak D call TRBD1 (6 bases). The CDR3 runs to 12 residues. The V and J ends lost 5 bases and 10 bases respectively, with 12 bases between them. Germline V CDR1 and CDR2: MNHNY, SVGAGI (reference sequence). The CDR3 here is CASSVRGEEQFF. Here the CDR3 DNA reads TGTGCCAGCAGTGTCAGGGGTGAGGAGCAGTTCTTC.

This chain connects TRBV7-2 to TRBJ2-1; 8 nucleotides align to TRBD2. The germline V gene has CDR1 SGHTA and CDR2 FQGNSA. The V gene end was trimmed by 8 bases and the J gene end by 9 bases; junction bases not matched to a gene: 15. The CDR3 consists of 15 residues. The CDR3 DNA reads as TGTGCCAGCGGATCCGGGGGGGGCGTTCAAGGTGAGCAGTTCTTC. Encoded protein: CASGSGGGVQGEQFF.

The chain has TRBV28 and TRBJ2-7; D is unresolved. The germline V gene encodes CDR1 MDHEN and CDR2 SYDVKM. Trimming left V 10 bases short and J 7 bases short, with 20 bases between. The CDR3 has 13 amino acids. CDR3 sequence reads: CATMMRYQGEQYF. CDR3 DNA: TGTGCCACCATGATGAGGTACCAAGGAGAGCAGTACTTC.

The V call is TRBV27, the J call TRBJ2-1; D might be TRBD2 (5 bases). With 5 bases removed from V and 5 bases from J, the gap between germline ends came to 13 bases. Germline loops: CDR1 MNHEY, CDR2 SMNVEV (reference sequence). The CDR3 runs 14 residues. The chain's CDR3 is CASSRGGPNNEQFF. CDR3 in DNA: TGTGCCAGCAGTCGAGGCGGGCCTAACAATGAGCAGTTCTTC.

This sequence joins TRBV4-1 and TRBJ2-5, with D perhaps assigned TRBD1 or TRBD2 (6 bases each). V was clipped by 0 bases and J by 11 bases, with 19 bases between them. The CDR3 sequence is 15 residues long. Germline loops: CDR1 MGHRA, CDR2 YSYEKL. Written as DNA, the CDR3 is TGCGCCAGCAGCCAAGAAAGGGGGGTAGCAGGTGAGCAGTACTTC. Its translation is CASSQERGVAGEQYF.

The chain has TRBV27 and TRBJ2-3; D gene unclear. Trimming removed 5 bases from V and 6 bases from J, with 15 bases in between. Germline V gene lookup returns CDR1 MNHEY and CDR2 SMNVEV (reference sequence). CDR3 length: 14 residues. The CDR3 reads CASSPLRTSDTQYF. The CDR3 bases are TGTGCCAGCAGTCCCTTGAGGACCTCGGATACGCAGTATTTT.